These 2 T cell receptor beta chains share one sample of origin, sequenced in a study of CD8+CD57+ T cells in acquired aplastic anemia. Genomic DNA provided the template from which TCR beta VDJ and CDR3 profiles were obtained. One entry per CDR3 protein results from TCRdb running MiXCR on the reads. Of 90,000 to 120,000 distinct CDR3 sequences listed, roughly 51% were seen once; the top ten hold under 35%. Material for sequencing was sorted CD4+, CD8+, or CD8+CD57+ T cells (not recorded which) from PBMCs. The receptors were gathered from a human donor in good health, serving as a control.

Worth noting for this clonotype: A much larger clone lies one base from this, so it may be a read error. Here the CDR3 omits its conserved ending phenylalanine or tryptophan, so a read error is the likely source. The rearrangement joins TRBV30 to TRBJ1-5; D not certain. The CDR3 loop spans 11 amino acids. Germline assignment: CDR1 GTSNPN and CDR2 SVGIG (reference sequence). V was trimmed by 5 bases and J by 4 bases, leaving 6 bases between them. CDR3 amino acids: CAWGENQPQHS. The CDR3 DNA is TGTGCCTGGGGTGAGAATCAGCCCCAGCATTCT.

The J gene is TRBJ2-5, the V gene TRBV2, with a weak D call TRBD2 (6 bases). Germline CDR1 is SNHLY and CDR2 is FYNNEI. The V end was cut by 4 bases, the J end by 6 bases, with 12 bases between. This CDR3 has 13 residues. This CDR3 is CASSGRGEKTQYF. As DNA, the CDR3 is TGTGCCAGCAGTGGGCGGGGCGAAAAGACCCAGTACTTC.